The rows below give T cell receptor beta chains drawn from one sample of a study of blood T cells in healthy people across ages. Each CDR3 protein is one row after TCRdb ran MiXCR on the 5' RACE reads. The table shows hundreds of thousands of distinct CDR3 sequences, with less than 35% occurring only once. Material: blood. These receptors were taken from a woman older than 75 in good health. Both conserved end residues are part of each CDR3. The D gene is left open where the match is weak. Only some rows state a clone size, as once, few, many or a class for expanded clones.

v_call: TRBV30; d_call: TRBD2; cdr3_length: 17; clone_size: few; j_call: TRBJ2-3; cdr3_aa: CAWSVLRTSGGPGTQYF; cdr3_nt: TGTGCCTGGAGTGTACTTCGGACTAGCGGGGGCCCCGGTACGCAGTATTTT
v_call: TRBV7-9; d_call: TRBD2; cdr3_length: 17; clone_size: .; j_call: TRBJ2-3; cdr3_aa: CASSSPPGLADTGTQYF; cdr3_nt: TGTGCCAGCAGCTCGCCTCCGGGACTAGCTGACACAGGTACGCAGTATTTT
v_call: TRBV15; d_call: .; cdr3_length: 15; clone_size: .; j_call: TRBJ2-6; cdr3_aa: CAISSANGVANVLTF; cdr3_nt: TGTGCCATCAGCAGCGCTAACGGTGTGGCCAACGTCCTGACTTTC
v_call: TRBV27; d_call: .; cdr3_length: 17; clone_size: .; j_call: TRBJ2-1; cdr3_aa: CASSRPDRGLVIHEQFF; cdr3_nt: TGTGCCAGCAGCCGACCTGATCGGGGTCTTGTGATTCATGAGCAGTTCTTC
v_call: TRBV7-2; d_call: .; cdr3_length: 15; clone_size: many; j_call: TRBJ2-1; cdr3_aa: CASSLDRDSYNEQFF; cdr3_nt: TGTGCCAGCAGCTTGGACAGAGACTCCTACAATGAGCAGTTCTTC
v_call: TRBV11-2; d_call: TRBD1; cdr3_length: 15; clone_size: many; j_call: TRBJ2-7; cdr3_aa: CASSPVRGRPYEQYF; cdr3_nt: TGTGCCAGCAGCCCCGTGAGGGGGCGCCCATACGAGCAGTACTTC
v_call: TRBV5-1; d_call: TRBD2; cdr3_length: 15; clone_size: many; j_call: TRBJ2-1; cdr3_aa: CASSLASGGPIEQFF; cdr3_nt: TGCGCCAGCAGCTTGGCTAGCGGGGGCCCTATTGAGCAGTTCTTC
v_call: TRBV3-1; d_call: .; cdr3_length: 16; clone_size: many; j_call: TRBJ2-3; cdr3_aa: CASSQVGSAVRDTQYF; cdr3_nt: TGTGCCAGCAGCCAAGTAGGGTCGGCCGTAAGGGATACGCAGTATTTT
v_call: TRBV20-1; d_call: TRBD2; cdr3_length: 16; clone_size: many; j_call: TRBJ2-5; cdr3_aa: CSARRSSGGMQETQYF; cdr3_nt: TGCAGTGCTAGACGATCTAGCGGGGGGATGCAAGAGACCCAGTACTTC
v_call: TRBV20-1; d_call: .; cdr3_length: 11; clone_size: many; j_call: TRBJ2-1; cdr3_aa: CSAGTGDEQFF; cdr3_nt: TGCAGTGCGGGGACTGGGGATGAGCAGTTCTTC
v_call: TRBV18; d_call: .; cdr3_length: 17; clone_size: once; j_call: TRBJ2-7; cdr3_aa: CASSLSPSGSPYNEQYF; cdr3_nt: TGTGCCAGCTCACTGTCCCCGAGCGGGTCACCATACAATGAGCAGTACTTC
v_call: TRBV27; d_call: TRBD1; cdr3_length: 11; clone_size: few; j_call: TRBJ2-7; cdr3_aa: CSTRGQFEQYF; cdr3_nt: TGTTCGACGAGGGGACAGTTCGAGCAGTACTTC
v_call: TRBV6-2/TRBV6-3; d_call: TRBD1; cdr3_length: 14; clone_size: .; j_call: TRBJ1-1; cdr3_aa: CAGSRTERGGEAFF; cdr3_nt: TGTGCCGGCAGCCGCACGGAGAGAGGGGGCGAAGCTTTCTTT
v_call: TRBV6-1; d_call: TRBD2; cdr3_length: 14; clone_size: .; j_call: TRBJ2-7; cdr3_aa: CASSTSGSGYEQYF; cdr3_nt: TGTGCCAGCAGTACTAGCGGGAGCGGCTACGAGCAGTACTTC
v_call: TRBV20-1; d_call: .; cdr3_length: 11; clone_size: few; j_call: TRBJ1-1; cdr3_aa: CSAKGQAEAFF; cdr3_nt: TGCAGTGCTAAGGGGCAGGCTGAAGCTTTCTTT
v_call: TRBV29-1; d_call: .; cdr3_length: 13; clone_size: many; j_call: TRBJ1-2; cdr3_aa: CSASTGANYGYTF; cdr3_nt: TGCAGCGCTTCGACAGGCGCAAACTATGGCTACACCTTC
v_call: TRBV14; d_call: .; cdr3_length: 16; clone_size: .; j_call: TRBJ2-3; cdr3_aa: CASTLSTGYGTDTQYF; cdr3_nt: TGTGCCAGCACCCTATCCACAGGGTATGGCACAGATACGCAGTATTTT
v_call: TRBV2; d_call: .; cdr3_length: 13; clone_size: .; j_call: TRBJ1-5; cdr3_aa: CASSVSGSNQPHF; cdr3_nt: TGTGCCAGCAGTGTGTCGGGTAGCAATCAGCCCCATTTT
v_call: TRBV7-2; d_call: .; cdr3_length: 15; clone_size: .; j_call: TRBJ2-3; cdr3_aa: CASSRPTGNTDMQYF; cdr3_nt: TGTGCCAGCAGCCGACCGACAGGCAACACAGATATGCAGTATTTT
v_call: TRBV11-2; d_call: TRBD1; cdr3_length: 15; clone_size: .; j_call: TRBJ1-2; cdr3_aa: CASSQLRTGHYGYTF; cdr3_nt: TGTGCCAGCAGCCAACTTCGGACAGGACATTATGGCTACACCTTC
v_call: TRBV6-1; d_call: TRBD1; cdr3_length: 15; clone_size: once; j_call: TRBJ1-2; cdr3_aa: CASSETTGANYGYTF; cdr3_nt: TGTGCCAGCAGTGAAACGACAGGGGCTAACTATGGCTACACCTTC
v_call: TRBV7-2; d_call: .; cdr3_length: 17; clone_size: .; j_call: TRBJ1-3; cdr3_aa: CASSPLAGTYSGNTIYF; cdr3_nt: TGTGCCAGCAGCCCCCTAGCCGGGACCTACTCTGGAAACACCATATATTTT
v_call: TRBV11-2; d_call: .; cdr3_length: 14; clone_size: many; j_call: TRBJ2-1; cdr3_aa: CASSLAEGGDEQFF; cdr3_nt: TGTGCCAGCAGCTTAGCGGAGGGCGGGGATGAGCAGTTCTTC